The clone carrying this TCR beta chain was counted a few times. Its antigen is currently unknown. The data were taken from a study of cytomegalovirus exposure and HLA in healthy donors. General observations from the study: In vitro data verified a few CMV-associated chains as specific for CMV antigens. An analysis that was carried out later associated approximately 15,000 TCR beta sequences with HLA alleles at 0.05 false discovery rate. With later analysis, a missense DCLRE1C variant became linked to TCR beta V- and J-gene trimming. Most of the TCR beta V segments (in an earlier analysis) were productive either about 87% or about 30% of the time.

CDR1 is MDHEN and CDR2 is SYDVKM in the germline V gene. V lost 2 bases, J lost 4 bases, and 14 bases lay in between. The CDR3 sequence is 15 residues long. The PCR made use of 60 Vbeta and 13 Jbeta primers. Libraries were prepared by immunoSEQ multiplex PCR; TCRdb keeps only in-frame clonotypes and omits some of them. The data contain 99,000 or so clones, nearly 15% of them singletons. The sample was PBMCs. The chain employs TRBV28 and TRBJ1-2; TRBD1 might be the D (6 bases). The receptor comes from a female donor in good health and CMV-seronegative. CDR3 loop: CASSLGGRGSYGYTF. As DNA, the CDR3 is TGTGCCAGCAGTTTAGGGGGCCGGGGCAGCTATGGCTACACCTTC.